This TCR beta chain was retrieved from a study of blood T cell repertoires in COVID-19. After removal of 2 bases from V and 1 base from J, the junction contained 8 bases not matched to a gene. CDR3 length: 17 amino acids. The germline V gene encodes CDR1 MGHRA and CDR2 YSYEKL. Original handling: Amplification with reference gene primers provided the estimates of nucleated cell counts. Profiling relied on immunoSEQ multiplex PCR, and the TCRdb table lists in-frame clones only, not all of them. V, J and clone size derive from that table, while D and trimming were established from the DNA sequence. The sample holds about 45,000 clones, roughly 87% seen once.

V usage is TRBV4-1 and J usage is TRBJ1-3; 7 bases are shared with TRBD1. The receptor's source is an elderly woman in a cohort sampled during active or convalescent COVID-19. Sequencing was performed on peripheral blood. In DNA, the CDR3 is TGCGCCAGCAGCCAACAAAGGACAGGATCATCTGGAAACACCATATATTTT. Translated: CASSQQRTGSSGNTIYF.